These 26 T cell receptor beta chains were sequenced from one sample in a study of CD8 T cells in Susac syndrome. RNA totalling roughly 0.5 to 1 ug underwent reverse transcription with random hexamers. One entry per CDR3 protein results from TCRdb running MiXCR on the immunoSEQ multiplex PCR reads. The repertoire holds roughly 80,000 distinct CDR3 sequences, with roughly 94% as singletons. The material sequenced was CD8+ T cells from PBMCs. Source of these receptors: a human donor with Susac syndrome.

This chain joins TRBV4-3 and TRBJ2-7; tentative D call: TRBD1 (6 bases). The CDR3 spans 14 residues. The germline V gene encodes CDR1 LGHNA and CDR2 YSLEER. Trimming pared 3 bases from V and 5 bases from J, leaving 14 bases between. CDR3 bases: TGCGCCAGCAGCCAGGGGACACCAGAAGACGAGCAGTACTTC. This translates into CASSQGTPEDEQYF.

V usage is TRBV4-1 and J usage is TRBJ1-1; TRBD1 is a possible D gene (5 bases). The germline V gene has CDR1 MGHRA and CDR2 YSYEKL. V lost 6 bases and J 5 bases, leaving 16 bases between the germline ends. The CDR3 is 14 amino acids. DNA of the CDR3: TGCGCCAGCAGTCTAAGTCAGGGAAGGACTGAAGCTTTCTTT. This translates into CASSLSQGRTEAFF.

The V call is TRBV7-9, the J call TRBJ2-3; 8 bases fit TRBD2. This CDR3 comprises 15 residues. Germline V CDR1 and CDR2: SEHNR, FQNEAQ (reference sequence). Germline trimming cut 0 bases from V and 6 bases from J; bases unmatched to any gene: 5. The CDR3 spells CASSLAGGARDTQYF. Here the CDR3 DNA reads TGTGCCAGCAGCTTAGCCGGGGGGGCGAGGGATACGCAGTATTTT. The full variable domain, completed using reference TRBV7-9 and TRBJ2-3, is DTGVSQNPRHKITKRGQNVTFRCDPISEHNRLYWYRQTLGQGPEFLTYFQNEAQLEKSRLLSDRFSAERPKGSFSTLEIQRTEQGDSAMYLCASSLAGGARDTQYFGPGTRLTVL.

The CDR3 DNA reads TGTGCCAGCAGCCCCACTCGGTCCAACACCGGGGAGCTGTTTTTT. This codes for CASSPTRSNTGELFF. The V gene is TRBV16, the J gene TRBJ2-2; D is undetermined. The V gene lost 4 bases and the J gene lost 2 bases, with 11 bases spanning the gap. There are 15 residues in the CDR3. Germline V gene lookup returns CDR1 KGHSY and CDR2 FQNENV.

In DNA form, the CDR3 reads TGTGCCAGCAGTCAAAAGGGGCCCTACGCCGGGGACATTCAGTACTTC. It is translated as CASSQKGPYAGDIQYF. This sequence joins TRBV27 and TRBJ2-4, with D perhaps matching TRBD1 or TRBD2 (5 bases each). Trimming pared 5 bases from V and 8 bases from J, leaving 22 bases between. There are 16 residues in the CDR3. Germline V gives CDR1 MNHEY, CDR2 SMNVEV (reference sequence).

The chain recombines TRBV27 with TRBJ2-7; D may be TRBD1 (5 bases). This CDR3 is 13 amino acids long. V dropped 4 bases and J dropped 3 bases, with 10 bases sitting between them. The germline V gene has CDR1 MNHEY and CDR2 SMNVEV (reference sequence). The CDR3 protein is CASSWSTGYEQYF. Written as DNA, the CDR3 is TGTGCCAGCAGTTGGTCCACAGGCTACGAGCAGTACTTC.

V usage is TRBV20-1 and J usage is TRBJ2-7, with TRBD1 identical over 8 bases. There are 14 residues in the CDR3. The V gene's germline CDR1 is DFQATT and CDR2 SNEGSKA (reference sequence). V was clipped by 3 bases and J by 2 bases; unmatched bases: 6. This chain's CDR3 is CSARADRGPYEQYF. As DNA, the CDR3 is TGCAGTGCTAGGGCTGACAGGGGCCCCTACGAGCAGTACTTC.

The chain combines TRBV9 with TRBJ2-3, with TRBD1 as a possible D gene (6 bases). V was pared by 2 bases and J by 0 bases, with 10 bases between. Germline V gene lookup returns CDR1 SGDLS and CDR2 YYNGEE. The CDR3 has 15 amino acids. CDR3 loop: CASSVGAGSTDTQYF. As DNA, the CDR3 is TGTGCCAGCAGCGTGGGGGCTGGGAGCACAGATACGCAGTATTTT.

V and J are TRBV4-1 and TRBJ1-1, with 7 bases aligning to TRBD1. After removal of 2 bases from V and 1 base from J, the junction contained 7 bases not matched to a gene. The germline V gene encodes CDR1 MGHRA and CDR2 YSYEKL. The length of the CDR3 is 16 residues. The CDR3 DNA reads TGCGCCAGCAGCCAACAAACGGACAGGAGGAACACTGAAGCTTTCTTT. Its protein is CASSQQTDRRNTEAFF.

This chain links TRBV12-3 or TRBV12-4 with TRBJ1-2, with D uncertain. Between the trimmed V and J ends, which lost 6 bases and 4 bases, there was a span of 12 bases. CDR3 length: 13 amino acids. CDR3 in amino acids: CASSTGMFYGYTF. As DNA, the CDR3 is TGTGCCAGCAGCACCGGGATGTTCTATGGCTACACCTTC.

The chain joins TRBV9 to TRBJ2-7; TRBD2 aligns across 8 bases. V lost 2 bases and J lost 2; bases outside the gene matches: 6. CDR1 SGDLS and CDR2 YYNGEE come from the germline V gene. The CDR3 is made up of 15 amino acids. CDR3 amino acids: CASSVAGGPTYEQYF. CDR3 coding DNA: TGTGCCAGCAGCGTTGCGGGGGGTCCGACCTACGAGCAGTACTTC. The full variable domain, completed using reference TRBV9 and TRBJ2-7, is DSGVTQTPKHLITATGQRVTLRCSPRSGDLSVYWYQQSLDQGLQFLIQYYNGEERAKGNILERFSAQQFPDLHSELNLSSLELGDSALYFCASSVAGGPTYEQYFGPGTRLTVT.

This chain links TRBV5-1 with TRBJ2-3, with 14 bases that match TRBD2. There are 16 residues in the CDR3. Germline lookup yields CDR1 SGHRS and CDR2 YFSETQ. V trimming: 3 bases; J trimming: 3 bases; junction bases outside the gene matches: 3. CDR3 DNA: TGCGCCAGCAGCTGGACTAGCGGGGGGCCAACAGATACGCAGTATTTT. It specifies CASSWTSGGPTDTQYF.

This chain connects TRBV25-1 to TRBJ2-4; TRBD2 matches at 11 bases. The CDR3 extends over 16 amino acids. The V gene's germline CDR1 is MGHDK and CDR2 SYGVNS. Trimming cost V 2 bases and J 3 bases; bases outside gene matches: 3. The CDR3 region is CASSESSGGDKNIQYF. Written as DNA, the CDR3 is TGTGCCAGCAGTGAAAGTAGCGGGGGGGACAAAAACATTCAGTACTTC.

The chain combines TRBV7-8 with TRBJ2-1; D assignment may be TRBD1 or TRBD2 (5 bases each). V was clipped by 1 base and J by 6 bases, with 10 bases between them. The CDR3 has 14 residues. Germline V CDR1 and CDR2: SGHVS, FQNEAQ. CDR3 sequence: CASSLGGPSNEQFF. CDR3 bases: TGTGCCAGCAGCTTAGGGGGACCGTCCAATGAGCAGTTCTTC.

V and J are TRBV5-6 and TRBJ2-3, with D perhaps matching TRBD2 (7 bases). The CDR3 has 16 residues. CDR1 is SGHDT and CDR2 is YYEEEE in the germline V gene. Trimming left V 6 bases short and J 6 bases short, with 23 bases between. CDR3 nucleotides: TGTGCCAGCAACCCCGGGGGCGGGAGAGAAGGCGATACGCAGTATTTT. This codes for CASNPGGGREGDTQYF. The variable domain in full, completed from reference TRBV5-6 and TRBJ2-3, reads DAGVTQSPTHLIKTRGQQVTLRCSPKSGHDTVSWYQQALGQGPQFIFQYYEEEERQRGNFPDRFSGHQFPNYSSELNVNALLLGDSALYLCASNPGGGREGDTQYFGPGTRLTVL.

V gene TRBV20-1 combines with J gene TRBJ2-4, with a tentative D call TRBD1 (5 bases). The V and J ends lost 3 bases and 8 bases respectively, with 20 bases between them. This CDR3 spans 15 amino acids. Germline loops: CDR1 DFQATT, CDR2 SNEGSKA (reference sequence). CDR3 sequence reads: CSASPRSDSGHIQYF. As DNA, the CDR3 is TGCAGTGCTAGCCCGCGATCCGACAGTGGGCACATTCAGTACTTC.

The rearrangement joins TRBV25-1 to TRBJ2-7, with D possibly being TRBD1 or TRBD2 (5 bases each). V lost 5 bases and J lost 0, with 8 bases in between. The V gene's germline CDR1 is MGHDK and CDR2 SYGVNS. CDR3 size: 13 residues. The CDR3 DNA reads TGTGCCAGCAGTACAGGAGGCTCCTACGAGCAGTACTTC. It yields the protein CASSTGGSYEQYF.

The chain links TRBV2 to TRBJ1-6; D remains ambiguous. From germline, CDR1 is SNHLY and CDR2 FYNNEI. Trimming removed 3 bases at V and 7 bases at J, with 13 bases between. The CDR3 covers 15 residues. The CDR3 bases are TGTGCCAGCAGTGACGGACTCATGGGAAATTCACCCCTCCACTTT. Translation: CASSDGLMGNSPLHF.

V is TRBV11-2 and J is TRBJ2-4; a possible D gene is TRBD1 (6 bases). Germline assignment: CDR1 SGHAT and CDR2 FQNNGV. This CDR3 has 17 amino acids. The ends were cut back, 0 bases at V and 3 bases at J, with 15 bases in the middle. CDR3 sequence: CASSLESGRGIKNIQYF. CDR3 nucleotides: TGTGCCAGCAGCTTAGAGTCGGGCAGGGGAATCAAAAACATTCAGTACTTC.

This chain joins TRBV14 and TRBJ1-1; D perhaps matches TRBD1 (6 bases). Trimming took off 0 bases at V and 1 base at J, with 6 bases between the two ends. This CDR3 is 14 amino acids long. Per germline, CDR1 SGHDN and CDR2 FVKESK. In DNA, the CDR3 is TGTGCCAGCAGCCAAGAGGACAGGAACACTGAAGCTTTCTTT. Translation gives CASSQEDRNTEAFF. Combining the CDR3 with reference TRBV14 and TRBJ1-1 gives the whole variable domain EAGVTQFPSHSVIEKGQTVTLRCDPISGHDNLYWYRRVMGKEIKFLLHFVKESKQDESGMPNNRFLAERTGGTYSTLKVQPAELEDSGVYFCASSQEDRNTEAFFGQGTRLTVV.

The chain has TRBV15 and TRBJ2-1; the match to TRBD1 covers 7 bases. Germline V gene sequence: CDR1 LNHNV, CDR2 YYDKDF (reference sequence). This CDR3 is built from 17 residues. With 1 base clipped from V and 2 bases from J, the junction kept 8 bases outside the gene matches. CDR3 region: CATSRGRGLSTYNEQFF. CDR3 sequence (DNA): TGTGCCACCAGCAGAGGAAGGGGGCTTAGTACCTACAATGAGCAGTTCTTC.

This clonotype has just one count. The chain joins TRBV5-1 to TRBJ2-1; the match to TRBD1 covers 10 bases. The V gene end was trimmed by 4 bases and the J gene end by 10 bases; junction bases not matched to a gene: 11. This CDR3 has 15 residues. The germline V gene has CDR1 SGHRS and CDR2 YFSETQ. The DNA for the CDR3 is TGCGCCAGCAGCGTCGGGCGGACAGGGGGTGACGAGCAGTTCTTC. Translating gives CASSVGRTGGDEQFF.

The rearrangement joins TRBV29-1 to TRBJ1-5, with 7 bases matching TRBD1. Unmatched junction bases numbered 15, after V lost 7 bases and J lost 0 bases. Germline V gene sequence: CDR1 SQVTM, CDR2 ANQGSEA. CDR3 length: 17 amino acids. The CDR3 region has the DNA TGCAGCGGCCCCCCGGGGTCACAGGGGTATAGCAATCAGCCCCAGCATTTT. This sequence encodes CSGPPGSQGYSNQPQHF.

The gene calls are TRBV7-2 and TRBJ2-7; 9 bases map to TRBD2. Germline V gene lookup returns CDR1 SGHTA and CDR2 FQGNSA. Trimming removed 6 bases from V and 6 bases from J; junction bases left unmatched: 0. CDR3 size: 11 residues. CDR3 amino acids: CASRRGGEQYF. CDR3 bases: TGTGCCAGCAGGCGGGGGGGCGAGCAGTACTTC. Based on the CDR3 plus reference TRBV7-2 and TRBJ2-7, the full variable domain is GAGVSQSPSNKVTEKGKDVELRCDPISGHTALYWYRQSLGQGLEFLIYFQGNSAPDKSGLPSDRFSAERTGGSVSTLTIQRTQQEDSAVYLCASRRGGEQYFGPGTRLTVT.

V usage is TRBV7-9 and J usage is TRBJ1-1, with unresolved D. Germline CDR1 and CDR2: SEHNR and FQNEAQ (reference sequence). Trimming removed 7 bases at V and 4 bases at J, with 13 bases between. This CDR3 contains 13 residues. The CDR3 nucleotides read TGTGCCAGCACCCCAGGCTCCGTCACTGAAGCTTTCTTT. Protein product: CASTPGSVTEAFF.

Written as DNA, the CDR3 is TGTGCCAGCAGCTTGGGGACGGGACAGTCCTATGGCTACACCTTC. It encodes CASSLGTGQSYGYTF. The chain has TRBV5-6 and TRBJ1-2, with TRBD1 identical over 7 bases. The CDR3 consists of 15 residues. V was pared by 0 bases and J by 4 bases, with 6 bases of the junction left unmatched. Germline V gene lookup returns CDR1 SGHDT and CDR2 YYEEEE. Full variable domain (outside the CDR3, taken from reference TRBV5-6 and TRBJ1-2): DAGVTQSPTHLIKTRGQQVTLRCSPKSGHDTVSWYQQALGQGPQFIFQYYEEEERQRGNFPDRFSGHQFPNYSSELNVNALLLGDSALYLCASSLGTGQSYGYTFGSGTRLTVV.